This TCR beta chain was identified in a study of control samples from healthy donors and cancer patients. The CDR3 spans 13 residues. CDR1 and CDR2 (germline): MGHRA, YSYEKL. Between the trimmed V and J ends, which lost 4 bases and 1 base, there was a span of 5 bases. Measured with immunoSEQ multiplex PCR; TCRdb has only the in-frame clones, and not every one. The profile covers approximately 150,000 clones, with roughly 89% appearing a single time and about 7.1% taken by the ten largest. The source is a man between 18 and 29 years old in good health. Source material: blood. The chain links TRBV4-1 to TRBJ1-3; no clear D gene. CDR3 bases: TGCGCCAGCAGCCCTCAGTCTGGAAACACCATATATTTT. Protein sequence: CASSPQSGNTIYF.